Below, one T cell receptor beta chain is given with its context. What it binds is unknown. The data were taken from a study of cytomegalovirus exposure and HLA in healthy donors. Turning to the study itself: Early released data comprised tens of millions of unique TCRs from HLA-typed donors. The study placed approximately 78% of its approximately 400 genotyped donors in the Caucasian-associated ancestry cluster.

Overall study findings and caveats: TRBV6-2, TRBV6-3 and other indistinguishable V segments were excluded.

CDR1 MDHEN and CDR2 SYDVKM come from the germline V gene. The V gene end was trimmed by 1 base and the J gene end by 6 bases; junction bases not matched to a gene: 8. The CDR3 consists of 15 residues. The PCR ran on 60 Vbeta and 13 Jbeta primers. Method: immunoSEQ multiplex PCR; TCRdb's copy keeps in-frame clones and lacks some. The sample lists under 200,000 clones; 80% to 85% were seen once. The sequence came from a girl aged 2 to 9 in good health and CMV-seropositive. Specimen: PBMCs. The V and J genes are TRBV28 and TRBJ2-7; 8 bases line up with TRBD1. Written as DNA, the CDR3 is TGTGCCAGCAGTTTATCTGTGGACAGGGTGGGCGAGCAGTACTTC. This sequence encodes CASSLSVDRVGEQYF.